These 20 T cell receptor beta chains came from one sample sequenced in a study of OX40 agonist ivuxolimab in advanced cancers. The library was generated by the immunoSEQ multiplex PCR assay. Entries here come from immuneACCESS through TCRdb and include only in-frame sequences with V and J called. Some clones fail to appear in such tables; in the studies checked, an unresolved V gene covers under half of the shortfall, and the cause of the remainder is unknown. This sample comprises about 83,000 clones, approximately 84% of them detected only once. The ten largest clones add up to about 7% of the sample. Sequences were derived from CD4+ or CD8+ T cells sorted from blood, sampled in a trial of the OX40 agonist ivuxolimab. These receptors all come from an adult with an advanced solid tumor such as melanoma, head and neck, liver or kidney cancer.

The chain uses TRBV7-6 and TRBJ2-1; 14 bases match TRBD2. This CDR3 comprises 16 residues. The V segment lost 4 bases and the J segment 9 bases; nucleotides outside the gene matches: 8. CDR1 SGHVS and CDR2 FNYEAQ come from the germline V gene. CDR3 sequence (DNA): TGTGCCAGCAGCTACAGACTAGCGGGAGGGGGCGGTGAGCAGTTCTTC. This encodes CASSYRLAGGGGEQFF.

The chain uses TRBV30 and TRBJ1-2; perhaps TRBD1 as D (5 bases). With 5 bases removed from V and 5 bases from J, the gap between germline ends came to 18 bases. The CDR3 sequence is 14 residues long. Germline CDR1 and CDR2: GTSNPN and SVGIG (reference sequence). The CDR3 loop is CAWGDRGKRYGYTF. CDR3 DNA: TGTGCCTGGGGGGACCGGGGAAAGCGATATGGCTACACCTTC.

The J gene is TRBJ2-3, the V gene TRBV9; the D is unclear. Looked up from germline, CDR1 is SGDLS and CDR2 is YYNGEE. V was shortened by 5 bases and J by 3 bases, with 13 bases between the two germline ends. The CDR3 is made up of 14 amino acids. CDR3 sequence: CASSLEDPTDTQYF. The CDR3 coding sequence is TGTGCCAGCAGTTTAGAGGACCCTACAGATACGCAGTATTTT.

Only a few counts were recorded for this clone. J is TRBJ1-2 and V is TRBV11-3, with D possibly being TRBD1 (5 bases). The V end was cut by 1 base, the J end by 8 bases, with 11 bases between. The CDR3 extends over 13 amino acids. Germline V gene sequence: CDR1 SGHNT, CDR2 YENEEA. As DNA, the CDR3 is TGTGCCAGCAGCTTAGGGGGGAATCAGGGCTACACCTTC. Translation gives CASSLGGNQGYTF.

The rearrangement joins TRBV5-8 to TRBJ1-2; D possibly corresponds to TRBD1 (5 bases). The V gene's germline CDR1 is SGHTS and CDR2 YDEGEE. The CDR3 is 14 amino acids. Trimming shortened V by 4 bases and J by 4 bases, and 14 bases separated the two germline ends. The CDR3: CASSEGTWGYGYTF. DNA for the CDR3: TGTGCCAGCAGCGAGGGGACTTGGGGCTATGGCTACACCTTC.

The chain is built from TRBV6-6 and TRBJ2-7; D gene unclear. The V end was cut by 7 bases, the J end by 2 bases, with 12 bases between. CDR1 is MNHNY, CDR2 SVGAGI, per germline (reference sequence). The CDR3 has 13 amino acids. CDR3 in DNA: TGTGCCAGCATCAAAGGCGTTGCCTACGAGCAGTACTTC. This gives the protein CASIKGVAYEQYF.

The V and J genes are TRBV30 and TRBJ1-6; possibly TRBD1 for D (5 bases). V was cut by 3 bases and J by 10 bases, with 19 bases left in between. CDR3 length equals 15 residues. CDR1 GTSNPN and CDR2 SVGIG come from the germline V gene (reference sequence). CDR3 amino acids: CAWSFLGTSNSPLHF. CDR3 coding DNA: TGTGCCTGGAGCTTCCTCGGGACCAGCAACTCACCCCTCCACTTT.

The gene calls are TRBV30 and TRBJ2-7; tentatively, D is TRBD1 (5 bases). This CDR3 is 14 amino acids long. CDR1 GTSNPN and CDR2 SVGIG come from the germline V gene (reference sequence). Trimming removed 3 bases at V and 1 base at J, with 13 bases between. CDR3 in DNA: TGTGCCTGGAGCCTTGACAGTCATTCCTACGAGCAGTACTTC. Residues: CAWSLDSHSYEQYF.

This clone occurred a few times. The chain joins TRBV10-1 to TRBJ2-5; D not resolved. CDR1 WNHNN and CDR2 SYGVQD come from the germline V gene (reference sequence). This CDR3 is 13 amino acids long. Trimming stripped 5 bases from V and 5 bases from J, with 12 bases between. Here the CDR3 reads CASSTTGWETQYF. The CDR3 nucleotides are TGCGCCAGCAGTACTACTGGGTGGGAGACCCAGTACTTC.

This CDR3 is CASSIGLGTEAFF. The CDR3 DNA is TGTGCCAGTAGTATTGGCCTAGGCACTGAAGCTTTCTTT. The V gene is TRBV19, the J gene TRBJ1-1; the D is unclear. Germline CDR1 reads LNHDA; CDR2 reads SQIVND (reference sequence). With 3 bases removed from V and 4 bases from J, the gap between germline ends came to 9 bases. CDR3 length: 13 residues.

V usage is TRBV6-1 and J usage is TRBJ2-7; the D gene is possibly TRBD1 (6 bases). Germline V gives CDR1 MNHNS, CDR2 SASEGT. With 6 bases removed from V and 2 bases from J, the gap between germline ends came to 20 bases. CDR3 length: 16 residues. The CDR3 here is CASREHHTGNAYEQYF. DNA of the CDR3: TGTGCCAGCAGAGAACATCACACAGGGAACGCCTACGAGCAGTACTTC.

The rearrangement uses TRBV30 and TRBJ2-3, with 10 bases lining up with TRBD2. The germline gives CDR1 GTSNPN, CDR2 SVGIG (reference sequence). V lost 5 bases and J lost 5; bases outside the gene matches: 7. The CDR3 has 14 residues. The CDR3 DNA follows: TGTGCCTGGTCGAAAGCGGGGGGGAGAGATACGCAGTATTTT. Protein sequence: CAWSKAGGRDTQYF.

The chain joins TRBV2 to TRBJ1-2; D is unclear. The CDR3 is 13 residues long. V was pared by 3 bases and J by 6 bases, with 11 bases between. The germline V gene encodes CDR1 SNHLY and CDR2 FYNNEI. The CDR3 region is CASSDLGWDGYTF. The CDR3 DNA is TGTGCCAGCAGTGATTTGGGCTGGGATGGCTACACCTTC.

The chain recombines TRBV7-8 with TRBJ2-1; 10 bases align to TRBD2. Per germline, CDR1 SGHVS and CDR2 FQNEAQ. The CDR3 is made up of 15 amino acids. The junction had 9 bases not matched to a gene; V was cut back by 6 bases and J by 7 bases. In DNA form, the CDR3 reads TGTGCCAGCAGTCTTGGGAGTAGCGGGGGGAATGAGCAGTTCTTC. It translates to CASSLGSSGGNEQFF.

This chain uses TRBV18 with TRBJ2-5; 7 bases align to TRBD1. The CDR3 has 14 amino acids. CDR1 and CDR2 from the germline V gene are KGHSH and LQKENI. The V segment lost 3 bases and the J segment 6 bases; nucleotides outside the gene matches: 7. In nucleotides, the CDR3 is TGTGCCAGCTCACCCGAGACAGGGCGGAAGACCCAGTACTTC. Translating it yields CASSPETGRKTQYF.

The gene calls are TRBV7-9 and TRBJ2-7; possibly TRBD2 for D (7 bases). The V end was cut by 5 bases, the J end by 4 bases, with 18 bases between. The CDR3 loop spans 15 amino acids. In germline, CDR1 is SEHNR, CDR2 FQNEAQ (reference sequence). The CDR3 sequence is CASSRGAQGRYEQYF. The CDR3 DNA sequence: TGTGCCAGCAGCCGGGGGGCCCAGGGGCGGTACGAGCAGTACTTC.

The chain has TRBV5-6 and TRBJ1-4; 11 nucleotides align to TRBD1. V shed 4 bases and J 11 bases; nucleotides not matched to a gene: 10. Germline lookup yields CDR1 SGHDT and CDR2 YYEEEE. This CDR3 is 15 amino acids long. The CDR3: CASSTDGQGAGKLFF. The CDR3 region has the DNA TGTGCCAGCAGCACCGACGGACAGGGGGCGGGGAAACTGTTTTTT.

The chain combines TRBV4-1 with TRBJ2-7; 7 bases fit TRBD1. The J segment lost 3 bases and the V segment lost 0 bases, leaving 11 bases of the junction unmatched. In germline, CDR1 is MGHRA, CDR2 YSYEKL. The CDR3 consists of 17 residues. The CDR3 DNA follows: TGCGCCAGCAGCCAAGAAATCTCAGGGGGTATCGTCTACGAGCAGTACTTC. It yields the protein CASSQEISGGIVYEQYF.

This chain joins TRBV2 and TRBJ2-5, with TRBD2 as a possible D gene (5 bases). Trimming stripped 7 bases from V and 3 bases from J, with 21 bases between. The CDR3 consists of 16 residues. Per germline, CDR1 SNHLY and CDR2 FYNNEI. The CDR3 region has the DNA TGTGCCAGCAAGAGTCCGTCCGGGGTAGTAAAAGAGACCCAGTACTTC. Amino acids: CASKSPSGVVKETQYF.

The V and J genes are TRBV5-1 and TRBJ2-3; D not resolved. Trimming removed 4 bases at V and 2 bases at J, with 8 bases between. Per the germline V gene, CDR1 is SGHRS and CDR2 is YFSETQ. The CDR3 covers 13 residues. Here the CDR3 DNA reads TGCGCCAGCAGCGGATTCCCCACAGATACGCAGTATTTT. Its protein is CASSGFPTDTQYF.